The 2 T cell receptor beta chains presented below share a single source sample, sequenced in a study of cytomegalovirus exposure and HLA in healthy donors. 60 Vbeta and 13 Jbeta primers were used in PCR. Using immunoSEQ multiplex PCR, the repertoire was profiled, and TCRdb retains in-frame clones only, with some absent. The data hold some 150,000 clones, with just under 85% observed a single time. The source material was PBMCs. The origin of the receptors is a woman aged 40 to 50 in good health and CMV-seronegative.

The chain employs TRBV5-1 and TRBJ2-7; a possible D gene is TRBD1 (6 bases). Trimming took off 4 bases at V and 6 bases at J, with 11 bases between the two ends. CDR3 length: 12 amino acids. The germline V gene has CDR1 SGHRS and CDR2 YFSETQ. For the CDR3, the DNA is TGCGCCAGCAGCATGGACAGCCGCGAGCAGTACTTC. It yields the protein CASSMDSREQYF.

The gene calls are TRBV11-3 and TRBJ2-7, with TRBD1 as a possible D gene (6 bases). Per germline, CDR1 SGHNT and CDR2 YENEEA. Trimming took off 4 bases at V and 2 bases at J, with 9 bases between the two ends. This CDR3 comprises 13 residues. The CDR3 here is CASSYRDTYEQYF. The CDR3, as DNA: TGTGCCAGCAGCTACCGGGACACCTACGAGCAGTACTTC. The variable domain in full, with the rest retrieved from reference TRBV11-3 and TRBJ2-7, is EAGVVQSPRYKIIEKKQPVAFWCNPISGHNTLYWYLQNLGQGPELLIRYENEEAVDDSQLPKDRFSAERLKGVDSTLKIQPAELGDSAVYLCASSYRDTYEQYFGPGTRLTVT.